What follows is one T cell receptor (beta chain) and its context. Germline V gives CDR1 LNHNV, CDR2 YYDKDF (reference sequence). Trimming took 2 bases from V and 0 from J; bases not matched to a gene: 6. The CDR3 runs 18 residues. The data were taken from a study of shared clonotypes between healthy human individuals. The healthy adult donors were HIV-negative and reported no recent acute infections or vaccinations. Data came from immunoSEQ multiplex PCR; TCRdb stores just in-frame clones and leaves some out. Among 2.5 million or so clones listed, around nine tenths were seen once. The rearrangement links TRBV15 to TRBJ1-4, with 10 bases that match TRBD1. The sequence was collected from a man between 18 and 29 years old in good health. Sequenced input: naive CD4+ T cells sorted from blood. The subset: CD45RA+ positively selected. The CDR3 DNA is TGTGCCACCAGCAGAAGACAGGGGGCCGTTGCAACTAATGAAAAACTGTTTTTT. It is translated as CATSRRQGAVATNEKLFF.